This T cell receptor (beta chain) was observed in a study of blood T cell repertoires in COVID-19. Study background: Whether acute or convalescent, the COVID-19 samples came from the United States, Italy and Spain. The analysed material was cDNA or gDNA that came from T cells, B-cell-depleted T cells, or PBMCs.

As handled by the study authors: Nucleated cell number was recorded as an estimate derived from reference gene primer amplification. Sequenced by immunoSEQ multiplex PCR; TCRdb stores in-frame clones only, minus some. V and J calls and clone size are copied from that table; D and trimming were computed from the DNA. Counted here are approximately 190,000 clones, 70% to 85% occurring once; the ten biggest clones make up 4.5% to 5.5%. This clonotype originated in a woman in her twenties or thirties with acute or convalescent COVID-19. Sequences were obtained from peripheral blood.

The CDR3 reads CASSQEHARGEKLFF. In DNA, the CDR3 is TGTGCCAGCAGCCAAGAGCACGCTCGGGGTGAAAAACTGTTTTTT. This chain connects TRBV3-1 (or the pseudogene TRBV3-2) to TRBJ1-4; no reliable D call. CDR1 is LGHDT, CDR2 YNNKEL, per germline (reference sequence). CDR3 length: 15 residues. The germline V and J ends were trimmed by 0 bases and 7 bases, with 12 bases remaining between them.